This T cell receptor beta chain came from a study of T cells in Graves' hyperthyroidism and ophthalmopathy. The study's findings and limits: In simple terms, a model built on 13 V-J features told ophthalmopathy apart from stable hyperthyroidism.

The source material, RNA transcripts, was used to amplify TCR beta CDR3 regions. TCR CDR3 underwent first-round RT-PCR with the HTBI primer set. TCRdb called the multiplex PCR reads again in MiXCR, with one record for every CDR3 protein. The repertoire includes over 150,000 distinct CDR3 sequences, approximately 15% of them detected once, and roughly 29% sits in the top ten. V dropped 6 bases and J dropped 13; count of bases not matched to a gene: 9. This CDR3 contains 12 residues. This clonotype was seen ten or more times. Its antigen is as yet unknown. Each patient was aged 18 to 65 and had newly diagnosed hyperthyroidism of under 2 months' duration. Patients were excluded because of uncontrolled infection, other autoimmune disease, pregnancy or lactation. Diagnoses were made from clinical symptoms, serum measures (thyroxine and TRAb), thyroid ultrasound and orbital computed tomography.

The sequence was obtained from a woman between 45 and 65 years old with Graves' hyperthyroidism. Sequences were obtained from blood. The rearrangement joins TRBV12-3 or TRBV12-4 to TRBJ2-1, with 7 bases that match TRBD2. The CDR3 protein is CASSQRAGSQFF. The CDR3 DNA reads as TGTGCCAGCAGCCAGAGAGCGGGAAGTCAGTTCTTC.